These 20 T cell receptor beta chains originate from one sample sequenced in a study of OX40 agonist ivuxolimab in advanced cancers. Sequencing was performed with immunoSEQ multiplex PCR; in TCRdb, only in-frame clones are kept and a portion is missing. The sample shows roughly 86,000 clones, approximately 90% of them seen only once. The sample in question was CD4+ or CD8+ T cells sorted from blood, obtained in a trial of the OX40 agonist ivuxolimab. The receptors stem from an adult with an advanced solid tumor such as melanoma, head and neck, liver or kidney cancer.

This rearrangement joins TRBV13 to TRBJ2-3, with 13 bases fitting TRBD2. The length of the CDR3 is 15 residues. With V trimmed by 8 bases and J by 2 bases, 4 bases remained unmatched. Looked up from germline, CDR1 is PRHDT and CDR2 is FYEKMQ (reference sequence). This CDR3 reads CASHGTSGNTDTQYF. The CDR3 DNA reads as TGTGCCAGCCACGGGACTAGCGGGAACACAGATACGCAGTATTTT.

This clone was seen once. The J gene is TRBJ2-3, the V gene TRBV7-2; D gene unclear. The length of the CDR3 is 17 residues. CDR1 is SGHTA and CDR2 is FQGNSA in the germline V gene. Trimming removed 3 bases at V and 0 bases at J, with 16 bases between. The CDR3 protein is CASSLQLGPSSTDTQYF. CDR3 sequence (DNA): TGTGCCAGCAGCTTGCAGCTAGGACCCTCGAGCACAGATACGCAGTATTTT.

This sequence joins TRBV18 and TRBJ2-5, with 7 bases that match TRBD2. The germline gives CDR1 KGHSH, CDR2 LQKENI. CDR3 length: 14 residues. Trimming cost V 3 bases and J 1 base; bases outside gene matches: 2. CDR3 bases: TGTGCCAGCTCACCCAGCGGGACCCAAGAGACCCAGTACTTC. Its protein product is CASSPSGTQETQYF.

This clone occurred a few times. The V and J genes are TRBV11-2 and TRBJ1-6; 7 bases agree with TRBD1. The CDR3 runs to 14 residues. The germline V gene has CDR1 SGHAT and CDR2 FQNNGV. Losses at the gene ends were 7 bases for V and 14 bases for J; bases not matched to a gene: 14. CDR3 DNA sequence: TGTGCCAGCACTATCAACGGGGACAGTTATGCCCTCCACTTT. Its protein is CASTINGDSYALHF.

This chain links TRBV5-4 with TRBJ2-5; D ambiguous. CDR1 is SGHNT, CDR2 YYREEE, per germline (reference sequence). CDR3 length: 13 amino acids. The V and J ends lost 0 bases and 3 bases respectively, with 6 bases between them. The DNA of the CDR3 is TGTGCCAGCAGCTTGGGGCTTGAAGAGACCCAGTACTTC. Translated: CASSLGLEETQYF.

The V call is TRBV4-1, the J call TRBJ2-5, with 11 bases aligning to TRBD2. V shed 1 base and J 2 bases; nucleotides not matched to a gene: 9. Germline lookup yields CDR1 MGHRA and CDR2 YSYEKL. The CDR3 contains 18 residues. This CDR3 is CASSQGLLGLAAQETQYF. DNA for the CDR3: TGCGCCAGCAGCCAAGGGCTCCTGGGACTAGCGGCGCAAGAGACCCAGTACTTC.

This clone was detected once. The chain joins TRBV19 to TRBJ1-4; a possible D gene is TRBD1 (5 bases). CDR1 is LNHDA and CDR2 is SQIVND in the germline V gene (reference sequence). Trimming took 2 bases from V and 0 from J, leaving 7 bases between them. The CDR3 extends over 15 amino acids. The CDR3 DNA follows: TGTGCCAGTAGTATACGGGGGACAACTAATGAAAAACTGTTTTTT. Its protein product is CASSIRGTTNEKLFF.

J is TRBJ2-3 and V is TRBV28; possibly TRBD1 for D (5 bases). CDR3 length equals 13 residues. Germline CDR1 is MDHEN and CDR2 is SYDVKM. The V and J ends lost 4 bases and 12 bases respectively, with 17 bases between them. CDR3 sequence: CASSYGSTATQYF. CDR3 DNA: TGTGCCAGCAGTTACGGTTCGACAGCCACTCAGTATTTT.

The chain carries TRBV27 and TRBJ1-6; possibly TRBD1 for D (5 bases). The germline V gene has CDR1 MNHEY and CDR2 SMNVEV (reference sequence). CDR3 length: 16 residues. V was trimmed by 0 bases and J by 8 bases, leaving 14 bases between them. DNA for the CDR3: TGTGCCAGCAGTTTATCGGGAGCATGGGGACATTCACCCCTCCACTTT. Translating gives CASSLSGAWGHSPLHF.

The J gene is TRBJ1-2, the V gene TRBV30; D gene uncertain. V was clipped by 2 bases and J by 2 bases, with 12 bases between them. Germline V CDR1 and CDR2: GTSNPN, SVGIG (reference sequence). There are 14 residues in the CDR3. The CDR3 DNA reads TGTGCCTGGAGTCCCCAAGGAGGGAACTATGGCTACACCTTC. It is translated as CAWSPQGGNYGYTF.

The V and J genes are TRBV5-4 and TRBJ2-2; D perhaps matches TRBD1 (6 bases). The CDR3 contains 15 residues. V was shortened by 4 bases and J by 0 bases, with 10 bases between the two germline ends. Germline V lookup: CDR1 SGHNT, CDR2 YYREEE (reference sequence). The CDR3 sequence is CASSLRQANTGELFF. The DNA of the CDR3 is TGTGCCAGCAGCCTGAGACAGGCGAACACCGGGGAGCTGTTTTTT.

This clone was recorded a few times. The chain recombines TRBV9 with TRBJ1-2; D remains unclear. V lost 0 bases and J lost 6, with 12 bases in between. Germline-derived CDR1 and CDR2 are SGDLS and YYNGEE. The length of the CDR3 is 14 residues. The CDR3 sequence: CASSVGPDSDGYTF. Here the CDR3 DNA reads TGTGCCAGCAGCGTAGGGCCTGACTCCGATGGCTACACCTTC. The entire variable domain, with the rest obtained from reference TRBV9 and TRBJ1-2, is as follows: DSGVTQTPKHLITATGQRVTLRCSPRSGDLSVYWYQQSLDQGLQFLIQYYNGEERAKGNILERFSAQQFPDLHSELNLSSLELGDSALYFCASSVGPDSDGYTFGSGTRLTVV.

The chain carries TRBV21-1 and TRBJ2-1; the table names TRBD2, a call not compared with the DNA. TRBV21-1 is a known pseudogene. CDR3 length equals 17 residues. CDR3: CASSKVPSRYPYNEQFF. The CDR3 DNA reads TGTGCCAGCAGCAAAGTACCTAGCCGGTACCCCTACAATGAGCAGTTCTTC.

V gene TRBV29-1 combines with J gene TRBJ1-2; a possible D gene is TRBD1 (5 bases). V was cut by 7 bases and J by 6 bases, with 12 bases left in between. CDR1 is SQVTM, CDR2 ANQGSEA, per germline. CDR3 length equals 11 residues. CDR3 region: CSGDGRDGYTF. The DNA for the CDR3 is TGCAGCGGGGACGGGAGGGATGGCTACACCTTC.

The chain links TRBV9 to TRBJ1-2; D not resolved. CDR1 and CDR2 (germline): SGDLS, YYNGEE. This CDR3 spans 12 amino acids. Trimming removed 7 bases from V and 0 bases from J, with 7 bases in between. The CDR3 DNA reads as TGTGCCAGCGCCGGGACTAACTATGGCTACACCTTC. This codes for CASAGTNYGYTF.

The chain joins TRBV5-1 to TRBJ2-2; TRBD1 is a possible D gene (6 bases). This CDR3 has 16 residues. V lost 4 bases, J lost 3 bases, and 16 bases lay in between. CDR1 is SGHRS and CDR2 is YFSETQ in the germline V gene. CDR3 in amino acids: CASSQTGTLDTGELFF. DNA for the CDR3: TGCGCCAGCAGCCAAACCGGGACATTAGACACCGGGGAGCTGTTTTTT.

This chain connects TRBV7-2 to TRBJ2-1, with unresolved D. This CDR3 region has 12 residues. Germline V gene data show CDR1 as SGHTA and CDR2 as FQGNSA. The V end lost 2 bases, the J end lost 4 bases, and 3 bases lay between the germline ends. The CDR3 loop reads CASSLRYNEQFF. The CDR3 nucleotides read TGTGCCAGCAGCTTAAGATACAATGAGCAGTTCTTC. Using reference TRBV7-2 and TRBJ2-1 for the parts outside the CDR3, the full variable domain is GAGVSQSPSNKVTEKGKDVELRCDPISGHTALYWYRQSLGQGLEFLIYFQGNSAPDKSGLPSDRFSAERTGGSVSTLTIQRTQQEDSAVYLCASSLRYNEQFFGPGTRLTVL.

V and J are TRBV27 and TRBJ1-1, with a tentative D call TRBD1 (5 bases). V gave up 5 bases and J gave up 3 bases, with 16 bases separating them. Germline V gene sequence: CDR1 MNHEY, CDR2 SMNVEV (reference sequence). The CDR3 consists of 15 residues. In DNA, the CDR3 is TGTGCCAGCAGTCCGTACCTGACAGCCGACACTGAAGCTTTCTTT. Its translation is CASSPYLTADTEAFF.

This clone is a singleton in its sample. This chain links TRBV5-1 with TRBJ1-1; 8 bases are shared with TRBD1. The CDR3 has 15 amino acids. CDR1 is SGHRS and CDR2 is YFSETQ in the germline V gene. V dropped 4 bases and J dropped 0; count of bases not matched to a gene: 5. CDR3 in amino acids: CASSQDRAMNTEAFF. The CDR3 DNA reads as TGCGCCAGCAGCCAGGACAGGGCGATGAACACTGAAGCTTTCTTT.

This chain joins TRBV9 and TRBJ1-2; D is ambiguous. Germline CDR1 reads SGDLS; CDR2 reads YYNGEE. With 6 bases removed from V and 4 bases from J, the gap between germline ends came to 10 bases. The CDR3 contains 12 residues. CDR3 residues: CASNPDVYGYTF. The CDR3 coding sequence is TGTGCCAGCAACCCTGATGTCTATGGCTACACCTTC. Combining the CDR3 with reference TRBV9 and TRBJ1-2 gives the whole variable domain DSGVTQTPKHLITATGQRVTLRCSPRSGDLSVYWYQQSLDQGLQFLIQYYNGEERAKGNILERFSAQQFPDLHSELNLSSLELGDSALYFCASNPDVYGYTFGSGTRLTVV.